This TCR beta chain was sequenced during a study of T cells after yellow fever vaccination. TCRdb ran MiXCR on the 5' RACE reads and lists one entry per CDR3 protein. The data show under 500,000 distinct CDR3 sequences, around 20% seen once. CDR1 is ENHRY, CDR2 SYGVKD, per germline. Trimming shortened V by 0 bases and J by 8 bases, and 10 bases separated the two germline ends. The length of the CDR3 is 13 residues. With respect to this clonotype: Antigen unknown.

Overall study findings and caveats: Reappearing after the booster were most of the clones from primary vaccination (roughly 96% CD4, 70% to 90% CD8).

The sequence came from a man aged 18 to 29 who received the YFV17D yellow fever vaccine. This rearrangement joins TRBV10-3 to TRBJ1-1; D is undetermined. The specimen comprised PBMCs, sampled before the yellow fever booster vaccination. The CDR3 sequence is CAISESGTVEAFF. CDR3 nucleotides: TGTGCCATCAGTGAGTCGGGCACAGTAGAAGCTTTCTTT.